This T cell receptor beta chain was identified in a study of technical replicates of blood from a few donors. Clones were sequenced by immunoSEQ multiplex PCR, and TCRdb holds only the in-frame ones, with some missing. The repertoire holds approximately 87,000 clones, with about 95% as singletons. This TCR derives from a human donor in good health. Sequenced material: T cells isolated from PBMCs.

CDR3 nucleotides: TGTGCCAGTAGTATCCCGACTTTAGATACGCAGTATTTT. Translation gives CASSIPTLDTQYF. This sequence joins TRBV19 and TRBJ2-3, with D unclear. V was trimmed by 3 bases and J by 5 bases, leaving 9 bases between them. Looked up from germline, CDR1 is LNHDA and CDR2 is SQIVND (reference sequence). CDR3 length: 13 amino acids.